The 11 T cell receptor beta chains in this list originate from one sample, sequenced in a study of T cell changes during pregnancy in multiple sclerosis. TCRdb's table, derived via immunoSEQ multiplex PCR, lists solely in-frame clones and lacks some. The sample includes about 83,000 clones, about nine tenths of them seen just once. The sample was PBMCs, taken in the first trimester of pregnancy. These receptors were collected from a female donor in good health, serving as a control in a pregnancy study. Some clones in this sample may be carry-over from other donors' samples.

The chain employs TRBV7-2 and TRBJ2-1, with 10 bases fitting TRBD2. Germline V CDR1 and CDR2: SGHTA, FQGNSA. Trimming removed 5 bases from V and 10 bases from J; junction bases left unmatched: 5. This CDR3 has 13 amino acids. CDR3 DNA: TGTGCCAGCAGCCTCCAGCGGGAGGGAGAGCAGTTCTTC. It codes for CASSLQREGEQFF.

The rearrangement uses TRBV7-9 and TRBJ2-5; D remains unclear. Between the trimmed V and J ends, which lost 2 bases and 3 bases, there was a span of 7 bases. CDR3 length equals 13 residues. The germline V gene has CDR1 SEHNR and CDR2 FQNEAQ (reference sequence). The CDR3 DNA reads TGTGCCAGCAGCTTAAGCTTAGAAGAGACCCAGTACTTC. Its protein product is CASSLSLEETQYF.

This chain joins TRBV6-4 and TRBJ2-1, with TRBD1 identical over 7 bases. V dropped 4 bases and J dropped 0; count of bases not matched to a gene: 6. The CDR3 totals 16 residues. CDR1 and CDR2 from the germline V gene are MRHNA and SNTAGT. The CDR3 reads CASSVRGQSSYNEQFF. CDR3 DNA: TGTGCCAGCAGTGTACGGGGACAGAGCTCCTACAATGAGCAGTTCTTC.

The CDR3 sequence is CASSEDRGISYTF. The CDR3 nucleotides read TGCGCCAGCAGTGAGGACCGGGGGATAAGCTACACCTTC. The rearrangement links TRBV10-2 to TRBJ1-2; the D gene is possibly TRBD1 (5 bases). CDR3 length equals 13 residues. The V gene's germline CDR1 is WSHSY and CDR2 SAAADI. V was trimmed by 2 bases and J by 9 bases, leaving 13 bases between them.

This chain links TRBV25-1 with TRBJ2-7; tentatively, D is TRBD1 (6 bases). V lost 8 bases, J lost 4 bases, and 9 bases lay in between. This CDR3 is built from 11 residues. CDR1 is MGHDK and CDR2 is SYGVNS in the germline V gene. The CDR3 DNA reads TGTGCCAGCGGAAGGGGGTACGAGCAGTACTTC. Residues: CASGRGYEQYF.

The chain carries TRBV7-9 and TRBJ1-4; no firm D call. Germline assignment: CDR1 SEHNR and CDR2 FQNEAQ (reference sequence). The CDR3 covers 15 residues. Trimming stripped 2 bases from V and 7 bases from J, with 14 bases between. The CDR3 region is CASSLMGQEGEKLFF. The DNA for the CDR3 is TGTGCCAGCAGCTTAATGGGCCAGGAGGGTGAAAAACTGTTTTTT. The complete variable domain, with remaining parts taken from reference TRBV7-9 and TRBJ1-4, reads DTGVSQNPRHKITKRGQNVTFRCDPISEHNRLYWYRQTLGQGPEFLTYFQNEAQLEKSRLLSDRFSAERPKGSFSTLEIQRTEQGDSAMYLCASSLMGQEGEKLFFGSGTQLSVL.

The V and J genes are TRBV9 and TRBJ1-2; D might be TRBD1 (6 bases). This CDR3 is built from 17 residues. Germline values: CDR1 SGDLS, CDR2 YYNGEE. V shed 5 bases and J shed 3 bases, with 23 bases lying between them. Here the CDR3 DNA reads TGTGCCAGCAGAGATACTCAGGGGCTGACGCCGGACTATGGCTACACCTTC. Encoded protein: CASRDTQGLTPDYGYTF.

The chain combines TRBV11-1 with TRBJ2-5, with D possibly TRBD1 on 6 matching bases. V lost 7 bases to trimming and J lost 5 bases, with 23 bases between them. This CDR3 region has 16 residues. CDR1 is SGHAT and CDR2 is FQDESV in the germline V gene (reference sequence). CDR3 sequence (DNA): TGTGCCAGCACCCATCACCGAGGGGGTCATGATGAGACCCAGTACTTC. This gives the protein CASTHHRGGHDETQYF.

V gene TRBV19 combines with J gene TRBJ1-1, with 7 bases matching TRBD1. CDR1 is LNHDA, CDR2 SQIVND, per germline (reference sequence). After removal of 3 bases from V and 9 bases from J, the junction contained 4 bases not matched to a gene. The CDR3 is made up of 12 amino acids. CDR3 DNA: TGTGCCAGTAGTATGGCAGGGGGGCAAGCTTTCTTT. Translation gives CASSMAGGQAFF.

The genes are TRBV27 and TRBJ1-2; TRBD1 might be the D (5 bases). Germline CDR1 is MNHEY and CDR2 is SMNVEV (reference sequence). The CDR3 length is 15 residues. With 5 bases removed from V and 3 bases from J, the gap between germline ends came to 16 bases. The CDR3 nucleotides are TGTGCCAGCAGTCTGAGCCAGGGAAATCACTATGGCTACACCTTC. Translation gives CASSLSQGNHYGYTF.

The gene calls are TRBV5-4 and TRBJ1-2; 12 nucleotides line up with TRBD1. CDR3 size: 16 residues. Germline lookup yields CDR1 SGHNT and CDR2 YYREEE (reference sequence). Trimming removed 6 bases from V and 4 bases from J; junction bases left unmatched: 10. CDR3 nucleotide sequence: TGTGCCAGCATTCGAACCGGGACAGGGGGCACCTATGGCTACACCTTC. Protein product: CASIRTGTGGTYGYTF.